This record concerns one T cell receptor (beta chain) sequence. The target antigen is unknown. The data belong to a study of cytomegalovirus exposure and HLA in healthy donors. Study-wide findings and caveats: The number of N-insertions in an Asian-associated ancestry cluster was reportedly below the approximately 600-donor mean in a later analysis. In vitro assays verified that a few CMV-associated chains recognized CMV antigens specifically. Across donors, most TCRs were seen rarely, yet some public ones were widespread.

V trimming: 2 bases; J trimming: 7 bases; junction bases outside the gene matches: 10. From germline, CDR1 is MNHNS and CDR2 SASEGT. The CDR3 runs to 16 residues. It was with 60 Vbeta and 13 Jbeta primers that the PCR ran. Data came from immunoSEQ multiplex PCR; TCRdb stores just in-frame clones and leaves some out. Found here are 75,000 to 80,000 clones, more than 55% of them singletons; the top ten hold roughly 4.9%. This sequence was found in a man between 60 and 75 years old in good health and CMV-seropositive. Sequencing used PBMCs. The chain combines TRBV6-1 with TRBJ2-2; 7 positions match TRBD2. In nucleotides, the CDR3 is TGTGCCAGCAGTGAAATGACTAGCCCGAAGTACGGGGAGCTGTTTTTT. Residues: CASSEMTSPKYGELFF.